The rows below give T cell receptor beta chains drawn from one sample of a study of cytomegalovirus exposure and HLA in healthy donors. The data were produced by immunoSEQ multiplex PCR, yet TCRdb's version contains in-frame clones alone and is incomplete. The sample yields about 130,000 clones, about 82% seen once. The source material was PBMCs. The receptors here all came from a boy aged 5-17 years in good health and CMV-seronegative. Each CDR3 is given with its conserved first and last residue. D genes are given only for firm matches. Rows may omit the clone size; those that give it use once, few, many or a size class.

TRBJ2-1,11,-,TRBV19,-,TGTGCCAGTAGTCAAGGAGGTGAGCAGTTCTTC,CASSQGGEQFF
TRBJ2-5,16,once,TRBV13,TRBD2,TGTGCCAGCAGCTTCGGACTAGCGGGAGGTGGAGAGACCCAGTACTTC,CASSFGLAGGGETQYF
TRBJ2-2,17,-,TRBV10-3,TRBD1,TGTGCCATCAGTGAGTTAAGGACAGGGAGGAACACCGGGGAGCTGTTTTTT,CAISELRTGRNTGELFF
TRBJ2-3,16,few,TRBV4-2,TRBD2,TGTGCCAGCAGCCAAGAAGTAGCGGGAGAAGTAGATACGCAGTATTTT,CASSQEVAGEVDTQYF
TRBJ2-2,12,once,TRBV30,-,TGTGCCTGGAGCGGACATTTGGGGGAGCTGTTTTTT,CAWSGHLGELFF
TRBJ1-4,14,-,TRBV4-1,TRBD1,TGCGCCAGCAGCCCCAACAGGGGGGGGGAAAAACTGTTTTTT,CASSPNRGGEKLFF
TRBJ2-5,14,-,TRBV6-5,-,TGTGCCAGCAGTAGGACGGGATCCCAAGAGACCCAGTACTTC,CASSRTGSQETQYF
TRBJ1-1,13,-,TRBV30,TRBD1,TGTGCCAGAAAGCCCCGGGACAGGGCTGAAGCTTTCTTT,CARKPRDRAEAFF
TRBJ1-2,12,once,TRBV29-1,-,TGCAGCGTTGAGCCGGCTAACTATGGCTACACCTTC,CSVEPANYGYTF
TRBJ1-1,20,few,TRBV5-1,-,TGCGCCAGCAGCACTTACGACAGTCCCTCCAGGACCCCCATGAACACTGAAGCTTTCTTT,CASSTYDSPSRTPMNTEAFF
TRBJ1-3,14,-,TRBV5-6,-,TGTGCCAGCAGCTTGATGTCAGCGGGAAACACCATATATTTT,CASSLMSAGNTIYF
TRBJ2-7,16,-,TRBV4-1,TRBD2,TGCGCCAGCAGCCCGAGGACTAGCGGGAGCGAATACGAGCAGTACTTC,CASSPRTSGSEYEQYF
TRBJ2-7,11,-,TRBV30,-,TGTGCCTGGGTGACTACTGTCGAGCAGTACTTC,CAWVTTVEQYF
TRBJ1-5,15,-,TRBV6-1,-,TGTGCCAGCAGTGAGGGGCAGGCTCGTAATCAGCCCCAGCATTTT,CASSEGQARNQPQHF
TRBJ2-2,15,once,TRBV7-9,TRBD1,TGTGCCAGCAGCTTTCCTAACAGGGGTAGCGGGGAGCTGTTTTTT,CASSFPNRGSGELFF
TRBJ2-3,15,-,TRBV7-8,-,TGTGCCAGCAGCTCGTTCAGGGTCAACACAGATACGCAGTATTTT,CASSSFRVNTDTQYF
TRBJ2-3,15,few,TRBV7-3,TRBD2,TGTGCCAGCAGCTTATTTAGCGGGAGGGACGATACGCAGTATTTT,CASSLFSGRDDTQYF
TRBJ2-1,12,once,TRBV30,TRBD2,TGTGCCATGACTAGCGGGTACAATGAGCAGTTCTTC,CAMTSGYNEQFF
TRBJ2-1,16,-,TRBV6-1,-,TGTGCCAGCAGTGAAAGTATGTGGGAGACAAACAATGAGCAGTTCTTC,CASSESMWETNNEQFF
TRBJ2-7,15,-,TRBV7-2,TRBD1,TGTGCCAGCAGCCCAGCAAAGGGACAGGTCTACGAGCAGTACTTC,CASSPAKGQVYEQYF
TRBJ2-3,18,-,TRBV5-1,TRBD2,TGCGCCAGCAGCTGGACTGGGACTAGCGGGGGACCCACAGATACGCAGTATTTT,CASSWTGTSGGPTDTQYF
TRBJ2-7,13,-,TRBV29-1,-,TGCAGCGTTGAAACCGGACTAAAATACGAGCAGTACTTC,CSVETGLKYEQYF
TRBJ1-4,13,-,TRBV25-1,-,TGTGCCAGTGCCCCCGGACTCCGTGAAAAACTGTTTTTT,CASAPGLREKLFF
TRBJ2-5,14,-,TRBV10-3,TRBD1,TGTGCCATCAGTGGGGGACAGGGACAAGAGACCCAGTACTTC,CAISGGQGQETQYF
TRBJ1-2,14,-,TRBV7-8,-,TGTGCCAGCAGCCCTACAGGGACTAACTATGGCTACACCTTC,CASSPTGTNYGYTF
TRBJ2-5,13,few,TRBV29-1,TRBD1,TGCAGCGTTGAGCCATCAGGGGGCAGGACCCAGTACTTC,CSVEPSGGRTQYF
TRBJ2-5,16,-,TRBV5-1,-,TGCGCCAGCAGCTTGGCCTTAGGCGGGTACCAAGAGACCCAGTACTTC,CASSLALGGYQETQYF
TRBJ1-6,13,-,TRBV6-1,TRBD1,TGTGCCAGCAGGCTGGACAGGGAATCACCCCTCCACTTT,CASRLDRESPLHF
TRBJ2-7,13,-,TRBV29-1,TRBD1,TGCAGCGTAATCCCTCAGGGGGCCTACGAGCAGTACTTC,CSVIPQGAYEQYF
TRBJ2-7,15,-,TRBV2,-,TGTGCCAGCAGTGAGGCCAGGATCTCCTCCTACGAGCAGTACTTC,CASSEARISSYEQYF
TRBJ2-2,13,-,TRBV6-5,-,TGTGCCAGCAGCCGAACCAGGGCCGGGGAGCTGTTTTTT,CASSRTRAGELFF
TRBJ2-5,13,-,TRBV29-1,TRBD2,TGCAGCGTTAGGACTAGCGGGATTGAGACCCAGTACTTC,CSVRTSGIETQYF
TRBJ2-2,18,-,TRBV5-4,TRBD2,TGTGCCAGCAGCCCCAGAGCGGGAGATGCCTTGGGGACCGGGGAGCTGTTTTTT,CASSPRAGDALGTGELFF
TRBJ2-7,13,-,TRBV5-4,TRBD1,TGTGCCAGCAGCTTTAACAGGGGGCTCGAGCAGTACTTC,CASSFNRGLEQYF
TRBJ2-2,16,-,TRBV4-3,-,TGCGCCAGCAGCCAAGAACGCGGGCGGGGCACCGGGGAGCTGTTTTTT,CASSQERGRGTGELFF
TRBJ2-3,13,-,TRBV29-1,-,TGCAGCGTTGACCGCGTCCAAACAGATACGCAGTATTTT,CSVDRVQTDTQYF
TRBJ2-7,13,-,TRBV11-3,-,TGTGCCAGCAGCTTAATGACAGAAAACGAGCAGTACTTC,CASSLMTENEQYF
TRBJ1-3,12,-,TRBV7-9,-,TGTGCCAGCAGCTTAGGGCTAAACACCATATATTTT,CASSLGLNTIYF
TRBJ2-3,13,-,TRBV7-2,TRBD2,TGTGCCAGCAGGTCCCCCCCGGGACTAGCGTCCCATTTT,CASRSPPGLASHF
TRBJ2-1,14,-,TRBV9,TRBD2,TGTGCCAGCAGCCTCCTCACTAGCGGGGGTGAGCAGTTCTTC,CASSLLTSGGEQFF
TRBJ2-5,13,-,TRBV7-2,-,TGTGCCAGCAGCTTATTCGGCGGCGAGACCCAGTACTTC,CASSLFGGETQYF
TRBJ2-1,15,-,TRBV6-4,TRBD2,TGTGCCAGCAGTGCTAGCGGGATTACCTACAATGAGCAGTTCTTC,CASSASGITYNEQFF
TRBJ1-1,15,-,TRBV5-4,-,TGTGCCAGCAGCTTCGACCCACCCCGGGGCACTGAAGCTTTCTTT,CASSFDPPRGTEAFF
TRBJ2-3,16,-,TRBV5-1,-,TGCGCCAGCAGCCTCATGGTCGGGGGAAGCACAGATACGCAGTATTTT,CASSLMVGGSTDTQYF